A selection of T cell receptor beta chains follows, all from one sample in a study of T-cell reconstitution after alpha-beta-depleted transplantation in children. TCRdb reanalysed the PCR reads using MiXCR and keeps one entry per CDR3 protein. The sample has some 130,000 distinct CDR3 sequences, roughly 9.7% seen once; the top ten hold around 24%. The source was PBMCs, mostly from graft donor cells, collected 180 days after TCRalphabeta/CD19-depleted stem cell transplant. The receptor set was obtained from a girl under three years old who had a stem cell transplant for combined immunodeficiency, so the T cells may come from the graft donor. The CDR3 runs from the conserved cysteine through the conserved F or W. D genes are given only for firm matches. Clone size is stated in some rows and not others, as once, few, many or a class when expanded.

>TRBV20-1|TRBD2|-|TRBJ2-3
CSARTAGGPTDTQYF
TGCAGTGCTAGGACAGCGGGGGGGCCCACAGATACGCAGTATTTT
>TRBV6-5|TRBD1|few|TRBJ2-4
CASSIFTGVGRLAKNIQYF
TGTGCCAGCAGTATATTTACAGGGGTAGGCCGTCTAGCCAAAAACATTCAGTACTTC
>TRBV6-1|-|-|TRBJ2-1
CASSVAWGSEQFF
TGTGCCAGCAGTGTCGCATGGGGGAGTGAGCAGTTCTTC
>TRBV6-1|-|few|TRBJ2-5
CASSNGMQETQYF
TGTGCCAGCAGTAATGGGATGCAAGAGACCCAGTACTTC
>TRBV10-3|-|few|TRBJ2-7
CAISESRGNPYEQYF
TGTGCCATCAGTGAGTCGAGGGGGAACCCCTACGAGCAGTACTTC
>TRBV12-3/TRBV12-4|-|-|TRBJ2-5
CASSRRGSQETQYF
TGTGCCAGCAGTCGCAGGGGTTCCCAAGAGACCCAGTACTTC
>TRBV20-1|-|-|TRBJ2-3
CSAGLGTTASTDTQYF
TGCAGTGCTGGATTGGGGACAACCGCTAGCACAGATACGCAGTATTTT
>TRBV5-1|-|many|TRBJ2-7
CASSLPARRGYEQYF
TGCGCCAGCAGCTTGCCCGCGCGGAGGGGGTACGAGCAGTACTTC
>TRBV5-1|TRBD1|few|TRBJ2-7
CASSLLPDRARSYEQYF
TGCGCCAGCAGCTTGCTTCCGGACAGGGCCCGATCCTACGAGCAGTACTTC
>TRBV5-6|-|few|TRBJ2-7
CASHRSFSSYEQYF
TGTGCCAGCCACCGCAGCTTTAGCTCCTACGAGCAGTACTTC
>TRBV18|-|-|TRBJ2-7
CASSRAGGNSYEQYF
TGTGCCAGCTCACGGGCAGGGGGGAACTCCTACGAGCAGTACTTC
>TRBV7-3|-|few|TRBJ2-3
CASSLGGQPYF
TGTGCCAGCAGCTTAGGGGGACAACCGTATTTT
>TRBV5-1|-|many|TRBJ1-1
CASSLEGRNTEAFF
TGCGCCAGCAGCTTGGAAGGCAGGAACACTGAAGCTTTCTTT
>TRBV6-2/TRBV6-3|TRBD2|-|TRBJ2-7
CASRAGGAYEQYF
TGTGCCAGCAGGGCGGGAGGCGCCTACGAGCAGTACTTC
>TRBV29-1|-|many|TRBJ2-7
CSVELGQTYEQYF
TGCAGCGTTGAATTGGGGCAGACCTACGAGCAGTACTTC
>TRBV6-2/TRBV6-3|-|-|TRBJ2-1
CASSWYDEQFF
TGTGCCAGCAGTTGGTACGATGAGCAGTTCTTC
>TRBV6-1|-|few|TRBJ1-2
CASNRGDNYGYTF
TGTGCCAGCAACCGGGGGGATAACTATGGCTACACCTTC
>TRBV12-3/TRBV12-4|-|-|TRBJ1-1
CASSSGPSLNTEAFF
TGTGCCAGCAGTTCGGGACCGAGTCTGAACACTGAAGCTTTCTTT
>TRBV12-3/TRBV12-4|-|few|TRBJ2-3
CATDREETDTQYF
TGTGCCACCGACAGGGAGGAAACAGATACGCAGTATTTT
>TRBV6-5|-|few|TRBJ1-6
CASSYSTAMSLHF
TGTGCCAGCAGTTACTCGACAGCAATGTCCCTCCACTTT
>TRBV5-1|TRBD2|many|TRBJ2-3
CASSPGTSGTTDTQYF
TGCGCCAGCAGCCCCGGGACTAGCGGGACCACAGATACGCAGTATTTT
>TRBV29-1|-|-|TRBJ1-1
CSVFNTEAFF
TGCAGCGTTTTTAACACTGAAGCTTTCTTT
>TRBV29-1|-|-|TRBJ1-1
CSALDLNTEAFF
TGCAGCGCTCTTGACCTGAACACTGAAGCTTTCTTT
>TRBV20-1|-|many|TRBJ2-5
CSALRGGALETQYF
TGCAGTGCCCTCAGAGGGGGGGCGTTAGAGACCCAGTACTTC
>TRBV20-1|-|few|TRBJ2-7
CSATWTKPYEQYF
TGCAGTGCTACCTGGACAAAACCGTACGAGCAGTACTTC
>TRBV5-1|-|many|TRBJ2-6
CASRGGSNVLTF
TGCGCCAGCAGGGGTGGGTCCAACGTCCTGACTTTC
>TRBV18|TRBD2|-|TRBJ2-3
CASSALAGNTDTQYF
TGTGCCAGCTCAGCGCTAGCGGGGAACACAGATACGCAGTATTTT
>TRBV19|TRBD1|many|TRBJ2-1
CASGQGAYNEQFF
TGTGCCAGTGGGCAGGGGGCCTACAATGAGCAGTTCTTC
>TRBV3-1|TRBD2|-|TRBJ2-7
CASSHGTSSSYEQYF
TGTGCCAGCAGCCATGGGACTAGCAGTTCCTACGAGCAGTACTTC